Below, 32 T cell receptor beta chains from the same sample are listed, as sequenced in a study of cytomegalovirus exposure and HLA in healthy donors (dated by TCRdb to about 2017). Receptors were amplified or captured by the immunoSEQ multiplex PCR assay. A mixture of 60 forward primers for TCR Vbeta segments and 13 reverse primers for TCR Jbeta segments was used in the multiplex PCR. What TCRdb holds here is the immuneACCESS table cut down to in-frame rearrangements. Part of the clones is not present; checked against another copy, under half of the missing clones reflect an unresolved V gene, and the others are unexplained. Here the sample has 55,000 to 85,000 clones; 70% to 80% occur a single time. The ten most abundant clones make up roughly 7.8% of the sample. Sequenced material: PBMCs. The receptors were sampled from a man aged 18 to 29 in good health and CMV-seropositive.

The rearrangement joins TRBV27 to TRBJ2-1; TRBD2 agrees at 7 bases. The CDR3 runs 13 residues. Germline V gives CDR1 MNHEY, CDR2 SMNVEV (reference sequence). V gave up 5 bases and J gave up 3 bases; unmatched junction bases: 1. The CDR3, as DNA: TGTGCCAGCAGTGGGGGGGTCTACAATGAGCAGTTCTTC. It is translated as CASSGGVYNEQFF.

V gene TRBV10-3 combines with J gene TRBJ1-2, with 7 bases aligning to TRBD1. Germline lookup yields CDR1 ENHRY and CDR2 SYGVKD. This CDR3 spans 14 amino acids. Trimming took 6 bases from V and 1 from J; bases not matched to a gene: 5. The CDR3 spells CAIRTGSDNYGYTF. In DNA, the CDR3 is TGTGCCATCAGGACAGGGTCAGATAACTATGGCTACACCTTC.

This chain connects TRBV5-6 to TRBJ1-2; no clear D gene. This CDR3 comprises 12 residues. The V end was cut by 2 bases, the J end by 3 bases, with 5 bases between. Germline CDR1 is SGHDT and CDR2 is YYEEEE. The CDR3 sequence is CASSFPDYGYTF. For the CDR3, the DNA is TGTGCCAGCAGCTTTCCCGACTATGGCTACACCTTC.

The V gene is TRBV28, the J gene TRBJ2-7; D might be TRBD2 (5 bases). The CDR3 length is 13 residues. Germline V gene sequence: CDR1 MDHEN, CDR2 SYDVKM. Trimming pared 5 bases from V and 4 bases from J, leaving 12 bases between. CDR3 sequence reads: CASSPPGRYEQYF. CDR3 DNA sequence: TGTGCCAGCAGTCCCCCGGGGAGATACGAGCAGTACTTC.

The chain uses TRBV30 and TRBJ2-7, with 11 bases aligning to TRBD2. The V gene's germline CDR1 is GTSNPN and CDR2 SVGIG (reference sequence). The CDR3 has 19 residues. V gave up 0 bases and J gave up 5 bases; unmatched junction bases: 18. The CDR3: CAWSVRGFSSGRSLNEQYF. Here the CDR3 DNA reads TGTGCCTGGAGTGTAAGGGGGTTCTCTAGCGGGAGGTCTCTCAACGAGCAGTACTTC. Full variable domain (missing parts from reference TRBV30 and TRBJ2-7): SQTIHQWPATLVQPVGSPLSLECTVEGTSNPNLYWYRQAAGRGLQLLFYSVGIGQISSEVPQNLSASRPQDRQFILSSKKLLLSDSGFYLCAWSVRGFSSGRSLNEQYFGPGTRLTVT.

CDR3 region: CASSFRENTEAFF. CDR3 in DNA: TGCGCCAGCAGCTTTCGGGAGAACACTGAAGCTTTCTTT. The V gene is TRBV4-1, the J gene TRBJ1-1; no definite D call. Germline CDR1 and CDR2: MGHRA and YSYEKL. This CDR3 has 13 residues. Trimming stripped 5 bases from V and 1 base from J, with 8 bases between.

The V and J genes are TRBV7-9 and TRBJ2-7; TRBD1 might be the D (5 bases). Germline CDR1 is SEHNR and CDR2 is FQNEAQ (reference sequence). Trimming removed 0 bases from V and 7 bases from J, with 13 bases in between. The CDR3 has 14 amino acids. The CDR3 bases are TGTGCCAGCAGCTTAGCGTTAGGGGTTGAGGAGCAGTACTTC. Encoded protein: CASSLALGVEEQYF.

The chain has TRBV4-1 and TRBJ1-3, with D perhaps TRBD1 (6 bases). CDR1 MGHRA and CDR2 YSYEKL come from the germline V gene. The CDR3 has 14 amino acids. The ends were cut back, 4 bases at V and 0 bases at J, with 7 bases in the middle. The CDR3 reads CASSRGGSGNTIYF. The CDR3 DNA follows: TGCGCCAGCAGCCGAGGGGGCTCTGGAAACACCATATATTTT.

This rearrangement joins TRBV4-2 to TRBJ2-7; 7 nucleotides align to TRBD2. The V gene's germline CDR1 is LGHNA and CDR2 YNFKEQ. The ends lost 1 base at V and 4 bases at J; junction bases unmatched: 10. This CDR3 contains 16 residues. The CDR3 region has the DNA TGTGCCAGCAGCCAAGTCTTGGCGGGAGTGTCTTACGAGCAGTACTTC. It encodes CASSQVLAGVSYEQYF.

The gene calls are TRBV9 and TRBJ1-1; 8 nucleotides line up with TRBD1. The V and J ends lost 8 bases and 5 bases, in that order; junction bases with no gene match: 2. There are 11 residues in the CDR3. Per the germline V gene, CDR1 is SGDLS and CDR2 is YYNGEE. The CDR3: CARQGGTEAFF. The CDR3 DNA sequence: TGTGCCAGACAGGGGGGTACTGAAGCTTTCTTT.

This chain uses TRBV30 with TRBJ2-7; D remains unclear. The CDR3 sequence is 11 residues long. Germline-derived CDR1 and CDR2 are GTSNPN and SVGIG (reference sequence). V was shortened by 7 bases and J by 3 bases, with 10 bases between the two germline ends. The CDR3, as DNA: TGTGCCTTTGACATTAACTACGAGCAGTACTTC. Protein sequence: CAFDINYEQYF.

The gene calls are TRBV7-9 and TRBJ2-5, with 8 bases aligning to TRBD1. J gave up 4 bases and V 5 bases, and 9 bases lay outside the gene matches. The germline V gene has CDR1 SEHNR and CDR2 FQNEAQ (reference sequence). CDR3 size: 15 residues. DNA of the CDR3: TGTGCCAGCAGCCCGAAACAGGGGGTCTTAGAGACCCAGTACTTC. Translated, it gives CASSPKQGVLETQYF.

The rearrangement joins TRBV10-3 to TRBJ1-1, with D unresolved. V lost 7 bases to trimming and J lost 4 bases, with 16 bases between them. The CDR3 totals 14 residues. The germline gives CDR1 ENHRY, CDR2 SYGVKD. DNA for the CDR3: TGTGCCATCATGGAGGATAGGAGTAGCACTGAAGCTTTCTTT. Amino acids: CAIMEDRSSTEAFF.

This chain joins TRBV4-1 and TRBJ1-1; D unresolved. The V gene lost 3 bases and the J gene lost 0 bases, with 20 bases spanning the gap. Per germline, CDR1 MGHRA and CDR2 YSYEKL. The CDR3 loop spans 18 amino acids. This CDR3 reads CASSHIVGGSLMNTEAFF. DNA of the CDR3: TGCGCCAGCAGCCACATCGTCGGCGGGTCTCTTATGAACACTGAAGCTTTCTTT.

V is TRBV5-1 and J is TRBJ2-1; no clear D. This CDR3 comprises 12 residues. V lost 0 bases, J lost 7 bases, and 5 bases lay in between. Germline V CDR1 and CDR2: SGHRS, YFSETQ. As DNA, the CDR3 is TGCGCCAGCAGCTTGGATCCAAATGAGCAGTTCTTC. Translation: CASSLDPNEQFF.

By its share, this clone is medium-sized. CDR3 amino acids: CASSQVRDSSYEQYF. CDR3 coding DNA: TGTGCCAGCAGCCAAGTTCGGGACAGCTCCTACGAGCAGTACTTC. The rearrangement joins TRBV4-2 to TRBJ2-7; the match to TRBD1 covers 7 bases. V gave up 1 base and J gave up 0 bases; unmatched junction bases: 3. The CDR3 runs 15 residues. Germline values: CDR1 LGHNA, CDR2 YNFKEQ.

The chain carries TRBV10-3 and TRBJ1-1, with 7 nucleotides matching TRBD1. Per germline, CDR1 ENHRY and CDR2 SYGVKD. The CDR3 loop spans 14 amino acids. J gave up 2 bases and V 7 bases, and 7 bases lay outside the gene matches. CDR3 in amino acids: CAITLDRFNTEAFF. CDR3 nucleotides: TGTGCCATCACCCTGGACAGGTTTAACACTGAAGCTTTCTTT.

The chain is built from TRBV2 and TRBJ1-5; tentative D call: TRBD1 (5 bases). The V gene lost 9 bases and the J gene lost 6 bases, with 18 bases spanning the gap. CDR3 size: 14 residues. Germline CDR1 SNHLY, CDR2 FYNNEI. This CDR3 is CARVEDGQGQPQHF. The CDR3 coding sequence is TGTGCCAGGGTCGAGGACGGTCAGGGTCAGCCCCAGCATTTT.

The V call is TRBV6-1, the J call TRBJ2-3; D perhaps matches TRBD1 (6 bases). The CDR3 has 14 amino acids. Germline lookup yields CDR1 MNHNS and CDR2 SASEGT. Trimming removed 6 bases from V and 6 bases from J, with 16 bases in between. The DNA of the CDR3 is TGTGCCAGCAGGGTGGGGGCGGACACGGATACGCAGTATTTT. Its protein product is CASRVGADTDTQYF.

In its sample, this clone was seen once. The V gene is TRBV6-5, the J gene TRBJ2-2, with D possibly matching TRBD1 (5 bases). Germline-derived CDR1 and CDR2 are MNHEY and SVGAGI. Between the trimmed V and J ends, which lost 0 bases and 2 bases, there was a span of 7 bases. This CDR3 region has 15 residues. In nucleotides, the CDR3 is TGTGCCAGCAGTTACTCCGACAGCAACACCGGGGAGCTGTTTTTT. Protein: CASSYSDSNTGELFF.

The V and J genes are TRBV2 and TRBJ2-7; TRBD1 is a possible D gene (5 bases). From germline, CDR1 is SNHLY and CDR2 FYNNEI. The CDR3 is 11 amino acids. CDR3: CALGVSYEQYF. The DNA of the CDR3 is TGTGCATTAGGGGTTAGCTACGAGCAGTACTTC. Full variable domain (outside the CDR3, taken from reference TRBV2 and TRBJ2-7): EPEVTQTPSHQVTQMGQEVILRCVPISNHLYFYWYRQILGQKVEFLVSFYNNEISEKSEIFDDQFSVERPDGSNFTLKIRSTKLEDSAMYFCALGVSYEQYFGPGTRLTVT.

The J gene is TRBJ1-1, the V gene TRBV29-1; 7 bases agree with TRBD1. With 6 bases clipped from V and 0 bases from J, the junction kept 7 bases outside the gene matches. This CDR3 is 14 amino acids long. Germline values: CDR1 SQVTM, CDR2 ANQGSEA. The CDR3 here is CSVRGTVVNTEAFF. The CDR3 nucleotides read TGCAGCGTCAGAGGGACAGTTGTGAACACTGAAGCTTTCTTT.

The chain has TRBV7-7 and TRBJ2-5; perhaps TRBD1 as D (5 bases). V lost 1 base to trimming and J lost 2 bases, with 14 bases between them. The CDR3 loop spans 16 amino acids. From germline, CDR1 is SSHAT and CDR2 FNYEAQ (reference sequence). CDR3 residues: CASSLESLTGQETQYF. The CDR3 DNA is TGTGCCAGCAGCTTAGAGTCGCTAACAGGACAAGAGACCCAGTACTTC.

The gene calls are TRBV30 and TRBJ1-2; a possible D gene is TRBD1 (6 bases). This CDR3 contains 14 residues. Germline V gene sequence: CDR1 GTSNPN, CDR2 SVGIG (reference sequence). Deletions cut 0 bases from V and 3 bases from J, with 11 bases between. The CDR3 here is CAWSVLQGDYGYTF. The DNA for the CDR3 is TGTGCCTGGAGTGTACTACAGGGCGACTATGGCTACACCTTC. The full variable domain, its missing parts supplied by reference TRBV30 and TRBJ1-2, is SQTIHQWPATLVQPVGSPLSLECTVEGTSNPNLYWYRQAAGRGLQLLFYSVGIGQISSEVPQNLSASRPQDRQFILSSKKLLLSDSGFYLCAWSVLQGDYGYTFGSGTRLTVV.

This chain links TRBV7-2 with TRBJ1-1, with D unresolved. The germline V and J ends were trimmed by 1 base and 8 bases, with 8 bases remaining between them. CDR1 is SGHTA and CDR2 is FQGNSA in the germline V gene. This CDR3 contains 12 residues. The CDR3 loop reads CASSLGLWEAFF. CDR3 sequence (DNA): TGTGCCAGCAGCTTAGGGCTTTGGGAAGCTTTCTTT.

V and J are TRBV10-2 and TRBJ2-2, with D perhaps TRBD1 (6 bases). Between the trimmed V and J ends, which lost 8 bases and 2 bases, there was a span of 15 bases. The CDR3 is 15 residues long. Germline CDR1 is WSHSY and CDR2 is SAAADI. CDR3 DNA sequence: TGCGCCAGCCGGGGATGGGGGACAAACACCGGGGAGCTGTTTTTT. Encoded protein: CASRGWGTNTGELFF.

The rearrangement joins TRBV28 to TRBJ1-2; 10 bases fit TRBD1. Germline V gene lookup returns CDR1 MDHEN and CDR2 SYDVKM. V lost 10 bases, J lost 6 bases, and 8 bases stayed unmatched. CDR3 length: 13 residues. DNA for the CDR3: TGTGCCACCCAAATCGGACAGGGGGATGGCTACACCTTC. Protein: CATQIGQGDGYTF.

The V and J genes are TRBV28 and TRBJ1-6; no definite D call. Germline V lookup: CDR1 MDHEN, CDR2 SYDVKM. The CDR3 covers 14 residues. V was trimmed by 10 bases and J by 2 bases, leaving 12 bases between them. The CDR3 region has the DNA TGTGCCACCACTCGGTCCACCTATAATTCACCCCTCCACTTT. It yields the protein CATTRSTYNSPLHF. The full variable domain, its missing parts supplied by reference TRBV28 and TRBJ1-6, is DVKVTQSSRYLVKRTGEKVFLECVQDMDHENMFWYRQDPGLGLRLIYFSYDVKMKEKGDIPEGYSVSREKKERFSLILESASTNQTSMYLCATTRSTYNSPLHFGNGTRLTVT.

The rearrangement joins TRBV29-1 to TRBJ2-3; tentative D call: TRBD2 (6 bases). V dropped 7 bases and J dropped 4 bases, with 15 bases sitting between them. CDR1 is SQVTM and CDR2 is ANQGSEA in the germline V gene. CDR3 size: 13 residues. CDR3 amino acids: CSARAGGADTQYF. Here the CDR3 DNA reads TGCAGCGCCCGGGCCGGGGGTGCAGATACGCAGTATTTT.

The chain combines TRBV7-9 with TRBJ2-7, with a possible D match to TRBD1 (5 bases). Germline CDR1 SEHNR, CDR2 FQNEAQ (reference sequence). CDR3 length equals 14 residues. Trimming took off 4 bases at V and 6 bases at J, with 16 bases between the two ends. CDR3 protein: CASSSPGKGLEQYF. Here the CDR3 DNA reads TGTGCCAGCAGCTCTCCAGGGAAGGGGCTCGAGCAGTACTTC.

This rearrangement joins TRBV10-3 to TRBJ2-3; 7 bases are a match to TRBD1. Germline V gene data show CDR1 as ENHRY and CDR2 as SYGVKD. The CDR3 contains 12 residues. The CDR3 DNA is TGTGCTATTACAGGGGAAACAGATACGCAGTATTTT. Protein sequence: CAITGETDTQYF.

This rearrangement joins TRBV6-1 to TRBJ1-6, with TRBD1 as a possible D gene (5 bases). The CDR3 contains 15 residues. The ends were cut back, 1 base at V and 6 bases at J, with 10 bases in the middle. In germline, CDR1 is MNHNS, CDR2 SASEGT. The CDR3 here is CASSEGIGVNSPLHF. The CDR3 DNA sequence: TGTGCCAGCAGTGAAGGGATAGGGGTTAATTCACCCCTCCACTTT.